This T cell receptor (beta chain) was sequenced during a study of PD-L1 blockade in urothelial cancer. Background on the study: At some point between 2012 and 2014 therapy began: atezolizumab 1,200 mg intravenously every 3 weeks. Across blood samples, T cells had a median count of around 140,000. Study-level points and caveats: Durable-benefit patients expanded tumor-associated blood clones more at 3 weeks.

Repertoires were generated with immunoSEQ multiplex PCR, while TCRdb's copy carries only in-frame clones and drops some. The sample has some 100,000 clones, around 89% seen once. The CDR3 sequence is 14 residues long. V lost 6 bases and J lost 4, with 15 bases in between. In germline, CDR1 is MRHNA, CDR2 SNTAGT. For this clone: No antigen is known for it.

Described time point: pretreatment peripheral blood. V and J are TRBV6-4 and TRBJ1-2; tentative D call: TRBD1 (6 bases). Sequenced here: PBMCs, sampled around atezolizumab (anti-PD-L1) treatment. This TCR was sampled from an elderly woman with urothelial cancer. In DNA, the CDR3 is TGTGCCAGCAGATTGGACAGCTATTCCTATGGCTACACCTTC. Amino acids: CASRLDSYSYGYTF.